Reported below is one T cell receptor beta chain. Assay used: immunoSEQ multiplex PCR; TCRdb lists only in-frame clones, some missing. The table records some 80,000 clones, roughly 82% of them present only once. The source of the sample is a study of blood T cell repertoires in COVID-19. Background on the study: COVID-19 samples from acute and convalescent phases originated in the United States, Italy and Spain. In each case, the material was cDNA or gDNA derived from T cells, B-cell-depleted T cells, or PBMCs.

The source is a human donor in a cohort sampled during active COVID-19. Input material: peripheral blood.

CDR3 sequence: CASAGGAKNIQYF. CDR3 DNA sequence: TGTGCCTCCGCGGGGGGAGCCAAAAACATTCAGTACTTC. This sequence joins TRBV10-3 and TRBJ2-4; 8 bases agree with TRBD2. J was trimmed by 0 bases and V by 11 bases; bases with no gene match: 3. CDR1 ENHRY and CDR2 SYGVKD come from the germline V gene. This CDR3 region has 13 residues.